Below, 32 T cell receptor beta chains from the same sample are listed, as sequenced in a study of response to subunit inactivated influenza vaccine. TCRdb reanalysed the RT-PCR reads using MiXCR and keeps one entry per CDR3 protein. The sample yields hundreds of thousands of distinct CDR3 sequences, approximately 12% seen once. The sample here was PBMCs from blood, taken on the day of vaccination. Source of these receptors: a man over 45 who received an inactivated influenza vaccine.

The chain employs TRBV20-1 and TRBJ2-1, with 9 bases fitting TRBD2. CDR1 is DFQATT and CDR2 is SNEGSKA in the germline V gene (reference sequence). V shed 4 bases and J 0 bases; nucleotides not matched to a gene: 7. CDR3 length: 16 amino acids. CDR3 residues: CSAKVASGVSYNEQFF. The CDR3 DNA is TGCAGTGCTAAAGTGGCTAGCGGGGTCTCCTACAATGAGCAGTTCTTC.

The V and J genes are TRBV12-3 or TRBV12-4 and TRBJ2-7; D perhaps matches TRBD1 (6 bases). Between the trimmed V and J ends, which lost 2 bases and 3 bases, there was a span of 17 bases. The CDR3 has 16 amino acids. This CDR3 is CASSLFSGTTNYEQYF. As DNA, the CDR3 is TGTGCCAGCAGTTTATTCTCAGGGACAACCAACTACGAGCAGTACTTC.

This clonotype has a handful of counts. For the CDR3, the DNA is TGCGCCAGCAGTCAACGGGCGGGGGCAGGCAATGAGCAGTTCTTC. Its protein product is CASSQRAGAGNEQFF. V is TRBV4-3 and J is TRBJ2-1; possibly TRBD2 for D (7 bases). Trimming took off 6 bases at V and 6 bases at J, with 18 bases between the two ends. Per the germline V gene, CDR1 is LGHNA and CDR2 is YSLEER. The CDR3 has 15 residues.

The V and J genes are TRBV24-1 and TRBJ2-1, with 10 bases lining up with TRBD2. The CDR3 sequence is 16 residues long. J lost 6 bases, V lost 4 bases, and 8 bases had no gene match. Germline V gene sequence: CDR1 KGHDR, CDR2 SFDVKD. Here the CDR3 reads CATSDTSGRVGNEQFF. CDR3 DNA sequence: TGTGCCACCAGTGACACCAGCGGGAGGGTCGGCAATGAGCAGTTCTTC.

This clonotype occurred many times. CDR3 nucleotides: TGTGCCAGCAGAGATGGATGGGGAGAATACAATGAGCAGTTCTTC. Its translation is CASRDGWGEYNEQFF. This chain uses TRBV12-3 or TRBV12-4 with TRBJ2-1; tentatively, D is TRBD2 (5 bases). V lost 6 bases, J lost 4 bases, and 16 bases lay in between. CDR3 size: 15 residues.

The gene calls are TRBV6-5 and TRBJ2-2; 12 nucleotides match TRBD2. The V gene end was trimmed by 2 bases and the J gene end by 8 bases; junction bases not matched to a gene: 9. The germline V gene has CDR1 MNHEY and CDR2 SVGAGI. This CDR3 contains 17 residues. The DNA of the CDR3 is TGTGCCAGCAGTTACACTCCTAGCGGGAGGGTTTCTGGGGAGCTGTTTTTT. It specifies CASSYTPSGRVSGELFF.

In this sample, this clonotype turned up many times. The V and J genes are TRBV15 and TRBJ2-1; 9 nucleotides match TRBD2. Germline V lookup: CDR1 LNHNV, CDR2 YYDKDF (reference sequence). This CDR3 contains 13 residues. V gave up 8 bases and J gave up 4 bases; unmatched junction bases: 3. The CDR3 sequence is CATGTSSYNEQFF. In DNA form, the CDR3 reads TGTGCCACCGGGACTAGCAGTTACAATGAGCAGTTCTTC.

This clonotype has more than one count but fewer than ten. The V call is TRBV4-2, the J call TRBJ2-3; the D is unclear. This CDR3 is built from 17 residues. With 0 bases removed from V and 0 bases from J, the gap between germline ends came to 13 bases. Looked up from germline, CDR1 is LGHNA and CDR2 is YNFKEQ. For the CDR3, the DNA is TGTGCCAGCAGCCAAGATAAGGTGCCGGCTAGCACAGATACGCAGTATTTT. Its translation: CASSQDKVPASTDTQYF.

V is TRBV7-2 and J is TRBJ2-5, with D unresolved. The length of the CDR3 is 15 residues. The V gene's germline CDR1 is SGHTA and CDR2 FQGNSA. V gave up 5 bases and J gave up 5 bases, with 18 bases separating them. The CDR3 nucleotides are TGTGCCAGCAGCGAATTCAGGACCTCATGGGAGACCCAGTACTTC. It encodes CASSEFRTSWETQYF.

The sample holds one count of this clonotype. The chain carries TRBV18 and TRBJ2-1; the match to TRBD2 covers 9 bases. Germline lookup yields CDR1 KGHSH and CDR2 LQKENI. This CDR3 is 16 amino acids long. The ends lost 3 bases at V and 12 bases at J; junction bases unmatched: 15. The CDR3 protein is CASSPQKKTSGDVQFF. CDR3 coding DNA: TGTGCCAGCTCACCGCAGAAAAAGACTAGCGGTGACGTGCAGTTCTTC. The whole variable domain, filled in from reference TRBV18 and TRBJ2-1, reads NAGVMQNPRHLVRRRGQEARLRCSPMKGHSHVYWYRQLPEEGLKFMVYLQKENIIDESGMPKERFSAEFPKEGPSILRIQQVVRGDSAAYFCASSPQKKTSGDVQFFGPGTRLTVL.

This clonotype was found a few times. This rearrangement joins TRBV7-9 to TRBJ2-1, with 8 bases matching TRBD2. Germline V gives CDR1 SEHNR, CDR2 FQNEAQ (reference sequence). The CDR3 has 14 residues. In nucleotides, the CDR3 is TGTACCACGGGGGCGGGGGGCCTCTACAATGAGCAGTTCTTC. Its translation: CTTGAGGLYNEQFF.

CDR3 loop: CATSDGAIGSYEQYF. DNA of the CDR3: TGTGCCACCAGTGATGGGGCCATCGGCTCCTACGAGCAGTACTTC. The chain combines TRBV24-1 with TRBJ2-7; a weak D match, TRBD1 (5 bases). This CDR3 is built from 15 residues. V lost 3 bases to trimming and J lost 0 bases, with 11 bases between them. Germline-derived CDR1 and CDR2 are KGHDR and SFDVKD.

The chain recombines TRBV2 with TRBJ1-5, with D maybe TRBD1 (5 bases). CDR1 and CDR2 from the germline V gene are SNHLY and FYNNEI. This CDR3 is 14 amino acids long. Between the trimmed V and J ends, which lost 3 bases and 3 bases, there was a span of 9 bases. The CDR3 nucleotides are TGTGCCAGCAGTGACAGGGCAGACAATCAGCCCCAGCATTTT. Its protein product is CASSDRADNQPQHF.

This clonotype was detected a few times. The CDR3 loop is CASGETSGSVETQYF. The CDR3 nucleotides are TGTGCCAGCGGCGAGACTAGCGGGAGTGTAGAGACCCAGTACTTC. The rearrangement joins TRBV7-3 to TRBJ2-5, with TRBD2 matching 12 bases. This CDR3 has 15 amino acids. Germline V gene data show CDR1 as SGHTA and CDR2 as FQGTGA. The trim removed 8 bases at V and 4 bases at J, leaving 8 bases unmatched.

DNA of the CDR3: TGTGCCAGCAGCGAGGCCGGTTGGGGGTCTCCCTCTAGGGAGACCCAGTACTTC. Amino acid sequence: CASSEAGWGSPSRETQYF. The chain links TRBV11-1 to TRBJ2-5; D tentatively reads TRBD1 or TRBD2 (5 bases each). Per germline, CDR1 SGHAT and CDR2 FQDESV (reference sequence). The CDR3 is 18 amino acids. Trimming stripped 5 bases from V and 5 bases from J, with 27 bases between.

Only a few counts were recorded for this clonotype. This chain connects TRBV11-2 to TRBJ2-2; D uncertain. Germline V CDR1 and CDR2: SGHAT, FQNNGV. With 4 bases removed from V and 7 bases from J, the gap between germline ends came to 16 bases. The CDR3 loop spans 15 amino acids. The chain's CDR3 is CASSSLWYLGGELFF. The CDR3 DNA reads as TGTGCCAGCAGCTCCCTCTGGTACCTGGGCGGGGAGCTGTTTTTT.

CDR3: CASSTRQGGYTDTQYF. CDR3 bases: TGTGCCAGCAGCACCCGACAGGGGGGGTACACAGATACGCAGTATTTT. The V call is TRBV11-2, the J call TRBJ2-3, with 9 positions matching TRBD1. From germline, CDR1 is SGHAT and CDR2 FQNNGV. V lost 5 bases to trimming and J lost 2 bases; unmatched junction nucleotides: 8. The CDR3 runs to 16 residues.

This clonotype was detected many times. The chain recombines TRBV4-1 with TRBJ1-1; D not certain. Germline CDR1 reads MGHRA; CDR2 reads YSYEKL. Trimming removed 0 bases at V and 5 bases at J, with 16 bases between. The CDR3 contains 16 residues. The CDR3 here is CASSQDVTQVGTEAFF. The CDR3 DNA is TGCGCCAGCAGCCAAGACGTGACCCAAGTGGGGACTGAAGCTTTCTTT.

The J gene is TRBJ1-2, the V gene TRBV4-1; D call uncertain. Germline values: CDR1 MGHRA, CDR2 YSYEKL. CDR3 length: 14 amino acids. V shed 4 bases and J shed 0 bases, with 9 bases lying between them. This CDR3 is CASSPGSANYGYTF. The CDR3 nucleotides read TGCGCCAGCAGCCCCGGATCTGCTAACTATGGCTACACCTTC.

This chain joins TRBV11-2 and TRBJ2-7; 15 bases align to TRBD2. The CDR3 totals 18 residues. Trimming removed 6 bases from V and 0 bases from J; junction bases left unmatched: 9. CDR1 and CDR2 (germline): SGHAT, FQNNGV. CDR3 sequence: CASSSRGTSGGYSYEQYF. The CDR3 DNA sequence: TGTGCCAGCAGTTCAAGAGGGACTAGCGGGGGGTACTCCTACGAGCAGTACTTC.

The chain is built from TRBV4-2 and TRBJ2-7; 7 nucleotides align to TRBD2. Trimming took 1 base from V and 0 from J; bases not matched to a gene: 6. CDR3 size: 16 residues. Germline assignment: CDR1 LGHNA and CDR2 YNFKEQ. CDR3 DNA sequence: TGTGCCAGCAGCCAAGCCCTTAGCGGGCGCTCCTACGAGCAGTACTTC. This encodes CASSQALSGRSYEQYF.

The J gene is TRBJ2-2, the V gene TRBV5-6, with 9 nucleotides matching TRBD1. Trimming removed 3 bases from V and 3 bases from J; junction bases left unmatched: 9. CDR3 length equals 17 residues. The germline V gene has CDR1 SGHDT and CDR2 YYEEEE. CDR3 bases: TGTGCCAGCAGCTGGGCCGGGACAGGGATGGACACCGGGGAGCTGTTTTTT. It specifies CASSWAGTGMDTGELFF.

The V gene is TRBV7-9, the J gene TRBJ2-1; the match to TRBD1 covers 7 bases. The germline V gene has CDR1 SEHNR and CDR2 FQNEAQ (reference sequence). The trim removed 5 bases at V and 1 base at J, leaving 8 bases unmatched. CDR3 length equals 16 residues. The CDR3, as DNA: TGTGCCAGCAGCCCCTCAGGGACAGCTTCCTACAATGAGCAGTTCTTC. Its protein product is CASSPSGTASYNEQFF.

The J gene is TRBJ2-3, the V gene TRBV11-2, with 10 positions matching TRBD2. Trimming took 5 bases from V and 4 from J; bases not matched to a gene: 15. CDR1 and CDR2 from the germline V gene are SGHAT and FQNNGV. This CDR3 region has 18 residues. CDR3 DNA sequence: TGTGCCAGCAGCCGAGGTACAGCGGGGGGGCCTTCATCAGATACGCAGTATTTT. The encoded protein is CASSRGTAGGPSSDTQYF.

This clonotype occurred a few times. The chain uses TRBV6-6 and TRBJ2-1; 7 bases are a match to TRBD1. Germline V CDR1 and CDR2: MNHNY, SVGAGI (reference sequence). The CDR3 runs 13 residues. The V and J ends lost 6 bases and 9 bases, in that order; junction bases with no gene match: 8. The CDR3 bases are TGTGCCAGCAGCATGACAGGGATGGGTGAGCAGTTCTTC. Its protein product is CASSMTGMGEQFF.

This chain connects TRBV28 to TRBJ2-5; 8 nucleotides line up with TRBD2. V was clipped by 3 bases and J by 5 bases; unmatched bases: 8. This CDR3 region has 15 residues. Germline V CDR1 and CDR2: MDHEN, SYDVKM. The CDR3 coding sequence is TGTGCCAGCAGTTTTCGTGGACTAGCCTTGGAGACCCAGTACTTC. Translating it yields CASSFRGLALETQYF.

The rearrangement joins TRBV20-1 to TRBJ2-3; D not resolved. This CDR3 is built from 15 residues. Trimming pared 0 bases from V and 4 bases from J, leaving 14 bases between. Germline-derived CDR1 and CDR2 are DFQATT and SNEGSKA (reference sequence). The CDR3 nucleotides read TGCAGTGCTAGAGATTTCGCAGGCCTTGCAGATACGCAGTATTTT. This codes for CSARDFAGLADTQYF.

This chain links TRBV19 with TRBJ2-3, with 8 bases identical to TRBD1. The germline gives CDR1 LNHDA, CDR2 SQIVND (reference sequence). The CDR3 spans 15 residues. Germline trimming cut 3 bases from V and 2 bases from J; bases unmatched to any gene: 4. CDR3 sequence: CASSIGTGSTDTQYF. CDR3 nucleotide sequence: TGTGCCAGTAGTATCGGGACAGGATCCACAGATACGCAGTATTTT.

This clonotype was observed a few times. The rearrangement links TRBV7-2 to TRBJ1-5, with TRBD1 matching over 8 bases. The CDR3 has 15 amino acids. Germline CDR1 is SGHTA and CDR2 is FQGNSA. The trim removed 5 bases at V and 3 bases at J, leaving 6 bases unmatched. CDR3 sequence reads: CASSPGTGHNQPQHF. The CDR3 region has the DNA TGTGCCAGCAGCCCGGGGACAGGACACAATCAGCCCCAGCATTTT.

This clonotype was seen repeatedly, ten times or more. This rearrangement joins TRBV12-3 or TRBV12-4 to TRBJ1-5, with a tentative D call TRBD1 (5 bases). The CDR3 totals 14 residues. V lost 5 bases to trimming and J lost 6 bases, with 14 bases between them. CDR3 DNA: TGTGCCAGCAGTATAAGAAGGGGATCTCAGCCCCAGCATTTT. Amino acids: CASSIRRGSQPQHF.

In this sample, this clonotype turned up many times. The chain couples TRBV12-3 or TRBV12-4 to TRBJ1-2; D perhaps matches TRBD1 (5 bases). This CDR3 region has 14 residues. The V end was cut by 3 bases, the J end by 0 bases, with 8 bases between. CDR3 nucleotide sequence: TGTGCCAGCAGTTTCGACAGTTCTAACTATGGCTACACCTTC. As protein: CASSFDSSNYGYTF.

This clonotype was observed a few times. The V call is TRBV12-3 or TRBV12-4, the J call TRBJ2-2; D is unclear. This CDR3 spans 14 amino acids. Trimming left V 8 bases short and J 3 bases short, with 13 bases between. Written as DNA, the CDR3 is TGTGCCAGCTGGAGAGATGATTACACCGGGGAGCTGTTTTTT. Translating it yields CASWRDDYTGELFF.